The 20 T cell receptor beta chains presented below share a single source sample, sequenced in a study of beta chain features in type 1 diabetes. Since all of the isolated RNA was reverse transcribed, expressed TCRB transcripts were what got sequenced. The method was immunoSEQ multiplex PCR; TCRdb's version includes in-frame clones alone and lacks a portion of them. The sample lists about 640,000 clones, 12% occurring once. No antigen has been assigned to these receptors. Study-wide results and limits: Within each of all four CD4+ subsets, Type 1 diabetes patients had TCRB CDR3s that were moderately but significantly shorter.

Specimen: naive CD4+ T cells from blood. The receptors shown here come from a man aged 25 to 45 with type 1 diabetes.

This rearrangement joins TRBV2 to TRBJ2-1; D may be TRBD2 (6 bases). V dropped 2 bases and J dropped 9 bases, with 14 bases sitting between them. The CDR3 is made up of 14 amino acids. Germline CDR1 and CDR2: SNHLY and FYNNEI. The CDR3 loop reads CASSESPAGGEQFF. The DNA for the CDR3 is TGTGCCAGCAGTGAATCCCCGGCCGGGGGTGAGCAGTTCTTC.

The sample holds a few counts of this clone. The CDR3 is CSVDRGQERYGYTF. The CDR3 nucleotides read TGCAGCGTTGACCGAGGACAGGAGCGCTATGGCTACACCTTC. The J gene is TRBJ1-2, the V gene TRBV29-1, with 7 positions matching TRBD1. Germline lookup yields CDR1 SQVTM and CDR2 ANQGSEA. There are 14 residues in the CDR3. The V segment lost 3 bases and the J segment 4 bases; nucleotides outside the gene matches: 8.

This clone was detected many times. This sample also contains other DNA sequences that code for the same CDR3. The rearrangement links TRBV7-2 to TRBJ2-3, with TRBD2 matching 8 bases. The CDR3 runs to 15 residues. V gave up 3 bases and J gave up 3 bases; unmatched junction bases: 5. Germline loops: CDR1 SGHTA, CDR2 FQGNSA. The DNA of the CDR3 is TGTGCCAGCAGCTTGGCGGGGGGCAGGACAGATACGCAGTATTTT. Translation gives CASSLAGGRTDTQYF.

The chain joins TRBV2 to TRBJ1-2; tentatively, D is TRBD1 (5 bases). Trimming took 7 bases from V and 7 from J, leaving 16 bases between them. This CDR3 comprises 13 residues. The germline V gene has CDR1 SNHLY and CDR2 FYNNEI. CDR3 loop: CASTLSPGLGYTF. The CDR3 DNA follows: TGTGCCAGCACCTTGAGCCCGGGGCTTGGCTACACCTTC. Full variable domain (remainder filled in from reference TRBV2 and TRBJ1-2): EPEVTQTPSHQVTQMGQEVILRCVPISNHLYFYWYRQILGQKVEFLVSFYNNEISEKSEIFDDQFSVERPDGSNFTLKIRSTKLEDSAMYFCASTLSPGLGYTFGSGTRLTVV.

The chain uses TRBV11-3 and TRBJ2-5; no reliable D call. CDR1 and CDR2 from the germline V gene are SGHNT and YENEEA. V was cut by 5 bases and J by 2 bases, with 15 bases left in between. The CDR3 runs 15 residues. The CDR3 region is CASSPGDYGQETQYF. DNA of the CDR3: TGTGCCAGCAGCCCGGGCGATTACGGGCAAGAGACCCAGTACTTC.

This sequence joins TRBV18 and TRBJ2-2; D unclear. Germline V gene sequence: CDR1 KGHSH, CDR2 LQKENI. Trimming took off 3 bases at V and 4 bases at J, with 9 bases between the two ends. There are 14 residues in the CDR3. In nucleotides, the CDR3 is TGTGCCAGCTCACCGCAGGAGTCCACCGGGGAGCTGTTTTTT. Protein: CASSPQESTGELFF.

In the case of this clone: The identical CDR3 is also encoded by other nucleotide sequences in the sample. This chain connects TRBV9 to TRBJ2-1; D perhaps matches TRBD1 (7 bases). The CDR3 spans 14 residues. Trimming pared 2 bases from V and 5 bases from J, leaving 11 bases between. The germline CDR1 and CDR2 sequences are SGDLS and YYNGEE. The CDR3 region has the DNA TGTGCCAGCAGCGTTCAGGGGGGAGACAATGAGCAGTTCTTC. Translated, it gives CASSVQGGDNEQFF.

This clone showed up just a few times. The rearrangement joins TRBV6-5 to TRBJ1-5; TRBD1 might be the D (6 bases). This CDR3 region has 15 residues. Trimming took off 7 bases at V and 2 bases at J, with 15 bases between the two ends. Germline CDR1 is MNHEY and CDR2 is SVGAGI. The CDR3 bases are TGTGCCAGCACCCAGCGGGGGGGCGGCAATCAGCCCCAGCATTTT. Translating gives CASTQRGGGNQPQHF.

This clone was counted a few times. V usage is TRBV7-9 and J usage is TRBJ1-2; 7 bases match TRBD1. This CDR3 has 15 amino acids. Germline V gene lookup returns CDR1 SEHNR and CDR2 FQNEAQ (reference sequence). J lost 8 bases, V lost 1 base, and 10 bases had no gene match. CDR3 in amino acids: CASSLGRQGPAGYTF. The CDR3 DNA sequence: TGTGCCAGCAGCTTAGGTAGACAGGGACCAGCCGGCTACACCTTC.

The chain combines TRBV18 with TRBJ2-5; tentative D call: TRBD2 (5 bases). CDR1 is KGHSH and CDR2 is LQKENI in the germline V gene. The CDR3 has 15 amino acids. The V gene lost 2 bases and the J gene lost 3 bases, with 13 bases spanning the gap. The CDR3 DNA is TGTGCCAGCTCACCAGACCTGACTAATAAAGAGACCCAGTACTTC. The encoded protein is CASSPDLTNKETQYF.

The genes are TRBV28 and TRBJ2-7; 9 bases align to TRBD2. V trimming: 0 bases; J trimming: 3 bases; junction bases outside the gene matches: 3. Germline V lookup: CDR1 MDHEN, CDR2 SYDVKM. The CDR3 extends over 15 amino acids. CDR3 loop: CASSLWASGDYEQYF. The CDR3 DNA reads TGTGCCAGCAGTTTATGGGCTAGCGGGGACTACGAGCAGTACTTC.

This clone was observed a few times. V and J are TRBV7-6 and TRBJ2-3; D possibly corresponds to TRBD2 (7 bases). The ends were cut back, 2 bases at V and 2 bases at J, with 14 bases in the middle. There are 16 residues in the CDR3. The germline V gene has CDR1 SGHVS and CDR2 FNYEAQ. DNA for the CDR3: TGTGCCAGCAGCTTAACAGTCGGGGGGCTCACAGATACGCAGTATTTT. It yields the protein CASSLTVGGLTDTQYF. Full variable domain (rest looked up from reference TRBV7-6 and TRBJ2-3): GAGVSQSPRYKVTKRGQDVALRCDPISGHVSLYWYRQALGQGPEFLTYFNYEAQQDKSGLPNDRFSAERPEGSISTLTIQRTEQRDSAMYRCASSLTVGGLTDTQYFGPGTRLTVL.

The chain combines TRBV10-1 with TRBJ1-2; no definite D call. Per germline, CDR1 WNHNN and CDR2 SYGVQD (reference sequence). V was trimmed by 4 bases and J by 3 bases, leaving 9 bases between them. CDR3 length: 13 amino acids. The CDR3 DNA follows: TGCGCCAGCAGTGTAGGTCGAGACTATGGCTACACCTTC. Translating it yields CASSVGRDYGYTF.

This clone has a handful of counts. The chain combines TRBV7-6 with TRBJ1-4; D not resolved. This CDR3 is 16 amino acids long. V gave up 5 bases and J gave up 6 bases, with 19 bases separating them. Germline V gives CDR1 SGHVS, CDR2 FNYEAQ. CDR3 nucleotide sequence: TGTGCCAGCAGCCCTCGTGGCAGCGGCGCGGATGAAAAACTGTTTTTT. Translation: CASSPRGSGADEKLFF. Full variable domain (rest looked up from reference TRBV7-6 and TRBJ1-4): GAGVSQSPRYKVTKRGQDVALRCDPISGHVSLYWYRQALGQGPEFLTYFNYEAQQDKSGLPNDRFSAERPEGSISTLTIQRTEQRDSAMYRCASSPRGSGADEKLFFGSGTQLSVL.

This chain's CDR3 is CASAWGKTYEQYF. The CDR3 bases are TGTGCCAGCGCTTGGGGTAAGACCTACGAGCAGTACTTC. This chain joins TRBV7-8 and TRBJ2-7; no reliable D call. V was cut by 8 bases and J by 2 bases, with 13 bases left in between. From germline, CDR1 is SGHVS and CDR2 FQNEAQ. There are 13 residues in the CDR3.

The V gene is TRBV30, the J gene TRBJ1-6; 7 bases map to TRBD1. There are 15 residues in the CDR3. CDR1 is GTSNPN, CDR2 SVGIG, per germline (reference sequence). V dropped 0 bases and J dropped 6; count of bases not matched to a gene: 5. This chain's CDR3 is CAWSVQGYRNSPLHF. As DNA, the CDR3 is TGTGCCTGGAGTGTACAGGGGTATCGTAATTCACCCCTCCACTTT.

This chain connects TRBV5-1 to TRBJ1-6, with 7 bases that match TRBD1. With V trimmed by 0 bases and J by 8 bases, 5 bases remained unmatched. The CDR3 runs 15 residues. Germline CDR1 reads SGHRS; CDR2 reads YFSETQ. CDR3 sequence reads: CASSLAQQGYSPLHF. The CDR3 bases are TGCGCCAGCAGCTTGGCCCAACAGGGGTATTCACCCCTCCACTTT.

This clone was seen only a few times. The same CDR3 can be traced to other DNA sequences in this sample. V gene TRBV7-2 combines with J gene TRBJ2-3, with a weak D call TRBD1 (5 bases). Trimming removed 2 bases at V and 0 bases at J, with 6 bases between. Germline V gene data show CDR1 as SGHTA and CDR2 as FQGNSA. The CDR3 sequence is 14 residues long. CDR3 protein: CASSLQGSTDTQYF. CDR3 nucleotides: TGTGCCAGCAGCTTACAGGGTAGCACAGATACGCAGTATTTT.

This clone turned up a few times. The chain has TRBV18 and TRBJ1-1; no definite D call. CDR1 and CDR2 from the germline V gene are KGHSH and LQKENI. With 2 bases removed from V and 2 bases from J, the gap between germline ends came to 9 bases. The CDR3 is made up of 14 amino acids. In DNA, the CDR3 is TGTGCCAGCTCACCAAACAGCCAAAACACTGAAGCTTTCTTT. Translated, it gives CASSPNSQNTEAFF.

This clone was recorded a few times. The chain couples TRBV19 to TRBJ1-4; no firm D call. V was pared by 11 bases and J by 0 bases, with 7 bases between. This CDR3 contains 12 residues. Germline CDR1 is LNHDA and CDR2 is SQIVND (reference sequence). In DNA form, the CDR3 reads TGTGCCGCAGGATCAACTAATGAAAAACTGTTTTTT. It specifies CAAGSTNEKLFF.